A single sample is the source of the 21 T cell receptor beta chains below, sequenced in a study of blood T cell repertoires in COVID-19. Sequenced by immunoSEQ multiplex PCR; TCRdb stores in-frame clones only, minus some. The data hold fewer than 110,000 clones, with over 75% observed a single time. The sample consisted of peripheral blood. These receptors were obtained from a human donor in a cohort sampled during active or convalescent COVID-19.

The CDR3 DNA is TGTGCCACCAGCTGGGGGGAGAACTACGAGCAGTACTTC. Its protein product is CATSWGENYEQYF. J is TRBJ2-7 and V is TRBV24-1, with D possibly being TRBD2 (6 bases). The CDR3 sequence is 13 residues long. Trimming took 7 bases from V and 3 from J, leaving 12 bases between them. CDR1 is KGHDR and CDR2 is SFDVKD in the germline V gene.

The CDR3 spells CASSLSAGVANTEAFF. Here the CDR3 DNA reads TGTGCCAGCAGCTTATCAGCAGGGGTCGCGAACACTGAAGCTTTCTTT. This sequence joins TRBV7-2 and TRBJ1-1; D might be TRBD1 (6 bases). Germline V CDR1 and CDR2: SGHTA, FQGNSA. The CDR3 is made up of 16 amino acids. Trimming took off 2 bases at V and 1 base at J, with 14 bases between the two ends.

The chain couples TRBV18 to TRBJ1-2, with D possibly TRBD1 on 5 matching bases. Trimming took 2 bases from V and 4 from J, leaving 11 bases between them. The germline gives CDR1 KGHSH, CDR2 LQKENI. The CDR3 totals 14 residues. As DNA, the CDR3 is TGTGCCAGCTCACCAAATCCAGACAGCTATGGCTACACCTTC. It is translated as CASSPNPDSYGYTF. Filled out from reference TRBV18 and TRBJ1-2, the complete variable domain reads NAGVMQNPRHLVRRRGQEARLRCSPMKGHSHVYWYRQLPEEGLKFMVYLQKENIIDESGMPKERFSAEFPKEGPSILRIQQVVRGDSAAYFCASSPNPDSYGYTFGSGTRLTVV.

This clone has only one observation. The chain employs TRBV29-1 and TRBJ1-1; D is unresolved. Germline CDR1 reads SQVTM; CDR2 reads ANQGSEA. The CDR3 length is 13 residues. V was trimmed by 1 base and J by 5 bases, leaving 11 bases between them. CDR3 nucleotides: TGCAGCGTTGAAGCCCAGAGGGCGACTGAAGCTTTCTTT. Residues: CSVEAQRATEAFF. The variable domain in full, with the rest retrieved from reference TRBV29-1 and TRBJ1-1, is SAVISQKPSRDICQRGTSLTIQCQVDSQVTMMFWYRQQPGQSLTLIATANQGSEATYESGFVIDKFPISRPNLTFSTLTVSNMSPEDSSIYLCSVEAQRATEAFFGQGTRLTVV.

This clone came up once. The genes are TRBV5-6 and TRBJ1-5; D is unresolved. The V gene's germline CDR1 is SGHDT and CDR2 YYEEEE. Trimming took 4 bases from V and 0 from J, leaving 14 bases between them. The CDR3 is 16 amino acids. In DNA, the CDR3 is TGTGCCAGCAGCACAAGCTCCGGGATTAGCAATCAGCCCCAGCATTTT. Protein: CASSTSSGISNQPQHF.

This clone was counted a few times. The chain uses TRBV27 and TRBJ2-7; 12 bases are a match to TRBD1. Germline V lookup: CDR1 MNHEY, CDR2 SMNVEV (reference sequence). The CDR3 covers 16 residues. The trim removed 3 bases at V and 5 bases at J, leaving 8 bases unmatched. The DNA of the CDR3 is TGTGCCAGCAGTTTGTATACCGGGACAGGGGGCCACGAGCAGTACTTC. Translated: CASSLYTGTGGHEQYF.

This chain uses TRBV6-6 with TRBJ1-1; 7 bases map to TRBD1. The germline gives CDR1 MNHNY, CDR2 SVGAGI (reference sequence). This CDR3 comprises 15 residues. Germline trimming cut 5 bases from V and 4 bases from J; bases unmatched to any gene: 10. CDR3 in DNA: TGTGCCAGCAGTGGTAAAGACAGGGCGAGCACTGAAGCTTTCTTT. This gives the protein CASSGKDRASTEAFF.

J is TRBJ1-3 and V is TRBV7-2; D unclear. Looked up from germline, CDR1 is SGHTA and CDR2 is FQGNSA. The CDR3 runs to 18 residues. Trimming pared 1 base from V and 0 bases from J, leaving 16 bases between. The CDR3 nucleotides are TGTGCCAGCAGCTTAGTGGGTGTTCGAGCGATCTCTGGAAACACCATATATTTT. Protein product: CASSLVGVRAISGNTIYF.

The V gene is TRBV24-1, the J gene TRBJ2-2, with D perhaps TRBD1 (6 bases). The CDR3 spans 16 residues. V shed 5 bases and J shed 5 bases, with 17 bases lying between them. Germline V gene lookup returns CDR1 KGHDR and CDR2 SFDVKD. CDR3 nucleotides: TGTGCCACCAGTGTAGGGCGACAAGGGGGAACCGGGGAGCTGTTTTTT. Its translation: CATSVGRQGGTGELFF.

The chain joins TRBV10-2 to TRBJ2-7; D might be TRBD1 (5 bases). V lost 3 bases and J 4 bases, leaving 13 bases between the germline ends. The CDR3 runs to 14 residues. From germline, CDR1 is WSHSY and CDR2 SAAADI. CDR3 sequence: CASSDPDTIYEQYF. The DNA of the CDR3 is TGCGCCAGCAGTGATCCGGACACTATATACGAGCAGTACTTC.

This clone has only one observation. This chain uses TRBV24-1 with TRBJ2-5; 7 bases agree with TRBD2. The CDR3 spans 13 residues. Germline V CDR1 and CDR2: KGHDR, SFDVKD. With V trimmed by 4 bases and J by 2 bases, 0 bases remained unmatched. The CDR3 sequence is CATSDGGQETQYF. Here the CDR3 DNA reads TGTGCCACCAGTGACGGGGGGCAAGAGACCCAGTACTTC.

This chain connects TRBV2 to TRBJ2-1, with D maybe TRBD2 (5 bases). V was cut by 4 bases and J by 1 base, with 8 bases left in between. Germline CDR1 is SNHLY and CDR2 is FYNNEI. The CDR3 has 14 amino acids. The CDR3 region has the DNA TGTGCCAGCAGTGCGGGGTTGTCCTACAATGAGCAGTTCTTC. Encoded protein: CASSAGLSYNEQFF.

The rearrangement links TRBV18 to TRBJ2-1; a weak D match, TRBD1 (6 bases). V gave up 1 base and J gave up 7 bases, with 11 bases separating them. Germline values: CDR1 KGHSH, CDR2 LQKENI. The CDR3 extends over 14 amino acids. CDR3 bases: TGTGCCAGCTCACCACAGGCACAGGGAAATGAGCAGTTCTTC. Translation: CASSPQAQGNEQFF.

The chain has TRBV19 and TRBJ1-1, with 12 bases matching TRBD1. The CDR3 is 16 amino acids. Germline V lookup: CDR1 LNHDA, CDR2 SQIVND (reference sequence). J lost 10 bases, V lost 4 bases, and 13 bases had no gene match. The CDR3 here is CASSTPGQGAKSRAFF. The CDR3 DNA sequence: TGTGCCAGTAGTACCCCGGGACAGGGGGCCAAATCGAGAGCTTTCTTT. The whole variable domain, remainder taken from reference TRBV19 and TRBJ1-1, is DGGITQSPKYLFRKEGQNVTLSCEQNLNHDAMYWYRQDPGQGLRLIYYSQIVNDFQKGDIAEGYSVSREKKESFPLTVTSAQKNPTAFYLCASSTPGQGAKSRAFFGQGTRLTVV.

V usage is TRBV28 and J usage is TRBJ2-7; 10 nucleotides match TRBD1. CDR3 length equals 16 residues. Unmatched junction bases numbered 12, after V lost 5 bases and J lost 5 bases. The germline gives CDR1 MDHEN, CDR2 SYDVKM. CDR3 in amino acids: CASSDASRDRGHEQYF. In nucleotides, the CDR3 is TGTGCCAGCAGTGACGCTAGCCGGGACAGGGGTCACGAGCAGTACTTC.

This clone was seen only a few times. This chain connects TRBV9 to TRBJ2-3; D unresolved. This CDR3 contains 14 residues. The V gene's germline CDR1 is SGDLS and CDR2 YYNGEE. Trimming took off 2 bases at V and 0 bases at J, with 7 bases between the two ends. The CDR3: CASSVKASTDTQYF. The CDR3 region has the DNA TGTGCCAGCAGCGTTAAAGCTAGCACAGATACGCAGTATTTT. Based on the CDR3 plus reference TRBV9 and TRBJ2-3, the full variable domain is DSGVTQTPKHLITATGQRVTLRCSPRSGDLSVYWYQQSLDQGLQFLIQYYNGEERAKGNILERFSAQQFPDLHSELNLSSLELGDSALYFCASSVKASTDTQYFGPGTRLTVL.

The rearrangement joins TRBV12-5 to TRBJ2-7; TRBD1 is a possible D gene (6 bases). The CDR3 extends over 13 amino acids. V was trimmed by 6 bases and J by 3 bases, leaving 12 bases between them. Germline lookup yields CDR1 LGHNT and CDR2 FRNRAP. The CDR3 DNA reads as TGTGCTAGTGGCCCCGGGACAAGCTACGAGCAGTACTTC. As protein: CASGPGTSYEQYF.

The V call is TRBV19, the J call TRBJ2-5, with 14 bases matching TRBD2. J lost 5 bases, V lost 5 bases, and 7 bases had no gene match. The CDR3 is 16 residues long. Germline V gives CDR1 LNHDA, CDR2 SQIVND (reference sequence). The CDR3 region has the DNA TGTGCCAGTAGTTTCGGACTAGCGGGAGGCGGGGAGACCCAGTACTTC. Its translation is CASSFGLAGGGETQYF.

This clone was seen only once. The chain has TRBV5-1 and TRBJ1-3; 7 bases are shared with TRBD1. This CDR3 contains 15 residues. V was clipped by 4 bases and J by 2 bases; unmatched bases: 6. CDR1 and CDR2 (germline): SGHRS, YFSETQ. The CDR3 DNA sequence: TGCGCCAGCAGCCCGCTCAGGGGGGCTGGAAACACCATATATTTT. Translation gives CASSPLRGAGNTIYF.

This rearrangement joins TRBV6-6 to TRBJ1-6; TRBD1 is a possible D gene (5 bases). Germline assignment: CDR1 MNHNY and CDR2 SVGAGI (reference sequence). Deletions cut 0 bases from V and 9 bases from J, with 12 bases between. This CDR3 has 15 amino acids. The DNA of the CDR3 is TGTGCCAGCAGTTACTCGGGCCCAAGGGGTTCACCCCTCCACTTT. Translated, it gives CASSYSGPRGSPLHF.

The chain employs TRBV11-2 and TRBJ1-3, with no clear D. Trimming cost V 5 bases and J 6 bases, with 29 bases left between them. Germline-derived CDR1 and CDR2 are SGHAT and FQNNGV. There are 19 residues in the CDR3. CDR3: CASSKMDGLGIGSINTIYF. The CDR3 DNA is TGTGCCAGCAGCAAGATGGATGGTCTCGGGATAGGATCGATAAACACCATATATTTT. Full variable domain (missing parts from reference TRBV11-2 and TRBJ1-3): EAGVAQSPRYKIIEKRQSVAFWCNPISGHATLYWYQQILGQGPKLLIQFQNNGVVDDSQLPKDRFSAERLKGVDSTLKIQPAKLEDSAVYLCASSKMDGLGIGSINTIYFGEGSWLTVV.